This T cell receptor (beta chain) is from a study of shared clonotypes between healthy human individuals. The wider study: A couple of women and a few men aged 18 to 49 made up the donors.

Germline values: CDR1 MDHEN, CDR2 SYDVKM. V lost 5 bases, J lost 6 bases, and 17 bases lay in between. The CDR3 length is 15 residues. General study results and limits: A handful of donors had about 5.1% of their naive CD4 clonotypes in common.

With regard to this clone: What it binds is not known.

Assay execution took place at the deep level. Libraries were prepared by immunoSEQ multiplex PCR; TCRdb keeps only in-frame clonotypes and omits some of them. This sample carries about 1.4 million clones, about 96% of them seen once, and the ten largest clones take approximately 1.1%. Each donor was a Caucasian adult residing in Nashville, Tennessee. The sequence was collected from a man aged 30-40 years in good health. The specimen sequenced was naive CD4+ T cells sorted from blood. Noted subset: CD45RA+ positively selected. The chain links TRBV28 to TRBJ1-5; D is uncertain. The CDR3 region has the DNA TGTGCCAGCAGTCCACAACTAATTCTCGGTCAGCCCCAGCATTTT. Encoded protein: CASSPQLILGQPQHF.